Presented here are 16 T cell receptor beta chains from one specimen sequenced in a study of blood T cell repertoires in COVID-19. Measured with immunoSEQ multiplex PCR; TCRdb has only the in-frame clones, and not every one. The sample records roughly 83,000 clones, roughly 86% being singletons. The specimen was peripheral blood. All receptors derive from a man older than 75 with active or convalescent COVID-19.

The CDR3 nucleotides are TGTGCCAGCAGCTTAGGCGCGCTAGCGGGGGGGCCTGGAGAGACCCAGTACTTC. As protein: CASSLGALAGGPGETQYF. The rearrangement uses TRBV7-2 and TRBJ2-5, with 12 bases matching TRBD2. Germline assignment: CDR1 SGHTA and CDR2 FQGNSA. The ends lost 1 base at V and 4 bases at J; junction bases unmatched: 10. The CDR3 consists of 18 residues.

This sequence joins TRBV10-2 and TRBJ1-5, with D perhaps TRBD1 (5 bases). CDR3 length equals 18 residues. The germline V gene has CDR1 WSHSY and CDR2 SAAADI. Trimming pared 6 bases from V and 0 bases from J, leaving 21 bases between. In DNA form, the CDR3 reads TGCGCCAGCAGCAACCCGGGGGGACCGATCCTTAGCAATCAGCCCCAGCATTTT. It specifies CASSNPGGPILSNQPQHF.

The J gene is TRBJ1-1, the V gene TRBV28, with a weak D call TRBD1 (5 bases). Germline V gene lookup returns CDR1 MDHEN and CDR2 SYDVKM. V lost 6 bases and J 1 base, leaving 12 bases between the germline ends. The CDR3 has 14 amino acids. This CDR3 reads CASSPGRENTEAFF. CDR3 nucleotides: TGTGCCAGCAGCCCGGGGCGGGAGAACACTGAAGCTTTCTTT. The whole variable domain, filled in from reference TRBV28 and TRBJ1-1, reads DVKVTQSSRYLVKRTGEKVFLECVQDMDHENMFWYRQDPGLGLRLIYFSYDVKMKEKGDIPEGYSVSREKKERFSLILESASTNQTSMYLCASSPGRENTEAFFGQGTRLTVV.

The chain employs TRBV5-1 and TRBJ1-1; D unclear. Germline assignment: CDR1 SGHRS and CDR2 YFSETQ. The CDR3 runs to 14 residues. Between the trimmed V and J ends, which lost 1 base and 1 base, there was a span of 8 bases. DNA of the CDR3: TGCGCCAGCAGCTTGAAGCCCCCGAACACTGAAGCTTTCTTT. Its protein product is CASSLKPPNTEAFF.

The genes are TRBV3-1 (or the pseudogene TRBV3-2) and TRBJ2-2; TRBD2 agrees at 7 bases. The CDR3 covers 16 residues. Unmatched junction bases numbered 13, after V lost 7 bases and J lost 5 bases. Germline-derived CDR1 and CDR2 are LGHDT and YNNKEL (reference sequence). CDR3 bases: TGTGCCAGCACCCCGACCCTGACTAGCAGTACCGGGGAGCTGTTTTTT. Translation gives CASTPTLTSSTGELFF.

The gene calls are TRBV19 and TRBJ2-3; D not certain. Per germline, CDR1 LNHDA and CDR2 SQIVND (reference sequence). Trimming took off 5 bases at V and 0 bases at J, with 9 bases between the two ends. The CDR3 contains 14 residues. The CDR3 sequence is CASSPLGSTDTQYF. Written as DNA, the CDR3 is TGTGCCAGTAGTCCCCTTGGCAGCACAGATACGCAGTATTTT.

V usage is TRBV7-2 and J usage is TRBJ2-3, with D tentatively TRBD2 (6 bases). Trimming pared 1 base from V and 2 bases from J, leaving 13 bases between. CDR1 and CDR2 from the germline V gene are SGHTA and FQGNSA. The CDR3 consists of 16 residues. CDR3 loop: CASSLVAGQVTDTQYF. CDR3 coding DNA: TGTGCCAGCAGCTTAGTGGCGGGGCAGGTCACAGATACGCAGTATTTT.

The chain carries TRBV29-1 and TRBJ1-1, with 9 bases aligning to TRBD1. V lost 6 bases to trimming and J lost 9 bases; unmatched junction nucleotides: 5. CDR3 size: 11 residues. Germline values: CDR1 SQVTM, CDR2 ANQGSEA. The CDR3 loop is CSVATGGKAFF. The CDR3 coding sequence is TGCAGCGTCGCGACAGGGGGGAAAGCTTTCTTT. The variable domain in full, with the rest retrieved from reference TRBV29-1 and TRBJ1-1, is SAVISQKPSRDICQRGTSLTIQCQVDSQVTMMFWYRQQPGQSLTLIATANQGSEATYESGFVIDKFPISRPNLTFSTLTVSNMSPEDSSIYLCSVATGGKAFFGQGTRLTVV.

In DNA, the CDR3 is TGCGCCAGCAGCAAGGCAGGGGGCGCCTGGACTGAAGCTTTCTTT. Translated: CASSKAGGAWTEAFF. The chain employs TRBV5-1 and TRBJ1-1, with 8 bases aligning to TRBD1. V shed 4 bases, J shed 5 bases, and the junction held 10 bases outside the gene matches. This CDR3 region has 15 residues. Germline CDR1 and CDR2: SGHRS and YFSETQ.

The chain joins TRBV28 to TRBJ1-6; 8 positions agree with TRBD1. CDR1 and CDR2 from the germline V gene are MDHEN and SYDVKM. This CDR3 region has 18 residues. V lost 6 bases, J lost 0 bases, and 10 bases stayed unmatched. The CDR3 DNA reads as TGTGCCAGCAGGATTCAGGGACAGGCGAGCTCCTATAATTCACCCCTCCACTTT. Amino acid sequence: CASRIQGQASSYNSPLHF.

The chain carries TRBV23-1 and TRBJ2-3, with D hard to call. TRBV23-1 counts as an open reading frame of uncertain function. Trimming took off 4 bases at V and 2 bases at J, with 19 bases between the two ends. The CDR3 is 17 amino acids. The CDR3 region has the DNA TGCGCCAGCAGTCCCAGAGGCTCCAGCAAAGCCACAGATACGCAGTATTTT. Its protein is CASSPRGSSKATDTQYF.

This clone was recorded only once. The rearrangement joins TRBV18 to TRBJ2-7, with 7 nucleotides matching TRBD1. V dropped 2 bases and J dropped 0; count of bases not matched to a gene: 4. CDR1 is KGHSH and CDR2 is LQKENI in the germline V gene. The CDR3 contains 15 residues. CDR3 sequence: CASSPRQGISYEQYV. The CDR3 bases are TGTGCCAGCTCACCAAGACAGGGAATCTCCTACGAGCAGTACGTC.

This chain links TRBV28 with TRBJ2-1, with 8 bases that match TRBD1. The CDR3 is made up of 16 amino acids. V shed 6 bases, J shed 0 bases, and the junction held 7 bases outside the gene matches. CDR1 and CDR2 (germline): MDHEN, SYDVKM. CDR3 sequence reads: CASSPGQGSSYNEQFF. The CDR3 DNA reads TGTGCCAGCAGCCCTGGACAGGGCAGCTCCTACAATGAGCAGTTCTTC.

J is TRBJ1-1 and V is TRBV10-3; the D is unclear. The CDR3 has 12 residues. CDR1 and CDR2 (germline): ENHRY, SYGVKD. V dropped 4 bases and J dropped 8 bases, with 11 bases sitting between them. The CDR3 reads CAISGTSKEAFF. The CDR3 coding sequence is TGTGCCATCAGTGGGACTAGCAAGGAAGCTTTCTTT.

This rearrangement joins TRBV18 to TRBJ2-1; weak D call: TRBD2 (6 bases). Germline values: CDR1 KGHSH, CDR2 LQKENI. The V gene lost 0 bases and the J gene lost 13 bases, with 16 bases spanning the gap. The CDR3 is 14 amino acids. CDR3 residues: CASSPPDPRAGQFF. CDR3 nucleotide sequence: TGTGCCAGCTCACCACCCGACCCCCGGGCGGGACAGTTCTTC. Together with reference TRBV18 and TRBJ2-1, the CDR3 gives the full variable domain: NAGVMQNPRHLVRRRGQEARLRCSPMKGHSHVYWYRQLPEEGLKFMVYLQKENIIDESGMPKERFSAEFPKEGPSILRIQQVVRGDSAAYFCASSPPDPRAGQFFGPGTRLTVL.

This chain links TRBV3-1 (or the pseudogene TRBV3-2) with TRBJ2-5; D unresolved. V shed 4 bases and J shed 9 bases, with 12 bases lying between them. Germline V lookup: CDR1 LGHDT, CDR2 YNNKEL (reference sequence). There are 12 residues in the CDR3. This CDR3 is CASSLLFASQYF. The DNA of the CDR3 is TGTGCCAGCAGCCTCCTCTTTGCGTCCCAGTACTTC.